This is a list of T cell receptor beta chains from one sample in a study of siplizumab effects on memory and regulatory T cells. Only in-frame clones appear in the TCRdb table, and some are missing; sequencing was by immunoSEQ multiplex PCR. Altogether roughly 64,000 clones are present, 90% to 98% being singletons, with the ten largest covering 0.08% to 0.1%. Specimen: naive CD8+ T cells sorted from blood. These receptors were obtained from a human donor in good health. Both conserved end residues are part of each CDR3. Fields, in order: clone size, V gene, D gene, J gene, CDR3 protein, CDR3 DNA. D genes are given only for firm matches. Clone size is shown for a subset of rows, as once, few, many or a class of expanded clone.

clone size: NA; V gene: TRBV2; D gene: NA; J gene: TRBJ1-6; CDR3 protein: CASSVPVLTSPLHF; CDR3 DNA: TGTGCCAGCAGTGTACCGGTTCTCACCTCACCCCTCCACTTT
clone size: once; V gene: TRBV27; D gene: NA; J gene: TRBJ1-6; CDR3 protein: CASSLGGTNSPLHF; CDR3 DNA: TGTGCCAGCAGTTTAGGGGGGACCAATTCACCCCTCCACTTT
clone size: NA; V gene: TRBV27; D gene: TRBD1; J gene: TRBJ1-2; CDR3 protein: CASSPQGTGIYGYTF; CDR3 DNA: TGTGCCAGCAGTCCTCAGGGGACAGGGATCTATGGCTACACCTTC
clone size: NA; V gene: TRBV5-4; D gene: TRBD1; J gene: TRBJ1-3; CDR3 protein: CASSLDRGAGNTIYF; CDR3 DNA: TGTGCCAGCAGCTTGGACAGGGGAGCAGGAAACACCATATATTTT
clone size: NA; V gene: TRBV19; D gene: TRBD2; J gene: TRBJ2-3; CDR3 protein: CASSIGSGGTDTQYF; CDR3 DNA: TGTGCCAGTAGTATAGGCAGCGGGGGCACAGATACGCAGTATTTT
clone size: NA; V gene: TRBV30; D gene: TRBD1; J gene: TRBJ2-5; CDR3 protein: CAWSVGGDETQYF; CDR3 DNA: TGTGCCTGGAGTGTAGGGGGCGACGAGACCCAGTACTTC
clone size: NA; V gene: TRBV11-3; D gene: NA; J gene: TRBJ2-7; CDR3 protein: CASSLGTVYEQYF; CDR3 DNA: TGTGCCAGCAGCCTTGGGACGGTATACGAGCAGTACTTC
clone size: NA; V gene: TRBV9; D gene: NA; J gene: TRBJ1-2; CDR3 protein: CASSNPWDYTF; CDR3 DNA: TGTGCCAGCAGCAACCCCTGGGACTACACCTTC
clone size: NA; V gene: TRBV11-2; D gene: TRBD1; J gene: TRBJ2-1; CDR3 protein: CASSPWGQGIGDEQFF; CDR3 DNA: TGTGCCAGCAGCCCGTGGGGACAGGGGATCGGAGATGAGCAGTTCTTC
clone size: NA; V gene: TRBV7-8; D gene: NA; J gene: TRBJ2-1; CDR3 protein: CASSLGQDNEQFF; CDR3 DNA: TGTGCCAGCAGCTTAGGACAGGACAATGAGCAGTTCTTC
clone size: NA; V gene: TRBV7-2; D gene: NA; J gene: TRBJ1-1; CDR3 protein: CASSFWGNTEAFF; CDR3 DNA: TGTGCCAGCAGCTTTTGGGGGAACACTGAAGCTTTCTTT
clone size: NA; V gene: TRBV19; D gene: TRBD2; J gene: TRBJ2-1; CDR3 protein: CAIGTSGGYNEQFF; CDR3 DNA: TGTGCCATCGGGACTAGCGGGGGCTACAATGAGCAGTTCTTC
clone size: NA; V gene: TRBV9; D gene: TRBD2; J gene: TRBJ2-1; CDR3 protein: CASSVATSGVEHNEQFF; CDR3 DNA: TGTGCCAGCAGCGTAGCGACTAGCGGGGTGGAACACAATGAGCAGTTCTTC
clone size: NA; V gene: TRBV11-2; D gene: NA; J gene: TRBJ1-2; CDR3 protein: CASSLAYGGDYGYTF; CDR3 DNA: TGTGCCAGCAGCTTAGCTTACGGGGGTGACTATGGCTACACCTTC
clone size: NA; V gene: TRBV4-1; D gene: NA; J gene: TRBJ1-3; CDR3 protein: CASSQEGQRNTIYF; CDR3 DNA: TGCGCCAGCAGCCAAGAAGGACAGAGGAACACCATATATTTT
clone size: NA; V gene: TRBV19; D gene: TRBD1; J gene: TRBJ1-1; CDR3 protein: CASSMSGGTEAFF; CDR3 DNA: TGTGCCAGTAGTATGTCAGGGGGCACTGAAGCTTTCTTT
clone size: NA; V gene: TRBV19; D gene: NA; J gene: TRBJ2-1; CDR3 protein: CASSIQGSSYNEQFF; CDR3 DNA: TGTGCCAGTAGTATTCAGGGGAGCTCCTACAATGAGCAGTTCTTC
clone size: once; V gene: TRBV6-1; D gene: TRBD2; J gene: TRBJ2-7; CDR3 protein: CASSEAIGLAGPEQYF; CDR3 DNA: TGTGCCAGCAGTGAAGCGATAGGACTAGCGGGGCCCGAGCAGTACTTC
clone size: NA; V gene: TRBV7-9; D gene: NA; J gene: TRBJ2-2; CDR3 protein: CASGTGATGELFF; CDR3 DNA: TGTGCCAGCGGTACGGGGGCAACCGGGGAGCTGTTTTTT
clone size: NA; V gene: TRBV13; D gene: NA; J gene: TRBJ1-4; CDR3 protein: CASSLGGAGEKLFF; CDR3 DNA: TGTGCCAGCAGCTTAGGTGGGGCTGGGGAAAAACTGTTTTTT
clone size: NA; V gene: TRBV5-4; D gene: TRBD2; J gene: TRBJ2-1; CDR3 protein: CASFPWTSENLNEQFF; CDR3 DNA: TGTGCCAGCTTCCCTTGGACTAGCGAGAATCTCAATGAGCAGTTCTTC
clone size: NA; V gene: TRBV2; D gene: NA; J gene: TRBJ1-3; CDR3 protein: CASSTGSGNTIYF; CDR3 DNA: TGTGCCAGCAGCACAGGGAGCGGAAACACCATATATTTT
clone size: NA; V gene: TRBV7-9; D gene: NA; J gene: TRBJ2-3; CDR3 protein: CASSPAGVDTQYF; CDR3 DNA: TGTGCCAGCAGCCCTGCAGGGGTTGATACGCAGTATTTT
clone size: NA; V gene: TRBV4-2; D gene: NA; J gene: TRBJ2-7; CDR3 protein: CASSHERDFYEQYF; CDR3 DNA: TGTGCCAGCAGCCATGAGCGCGACTTCTACGAGCAGTACTTC
clone size: NA; V gene: TRBV6-1; D gene: NA; J gene: TRBJ1-1; CDR3 protein: CASSESGGTIKGAFF; CDR3 DNA: TGTGCCAGCAGTGAAAGCGGAGGGACAATTAAAGGGGCTTTCTTT
clone size: NA; V gene: TRBV19; D gene: TRBD1; J gene: TRBJ2-1; CDR3 protein: CASSGTGPSVDEQFF; CDR3 DNA: TGTGCCAGTAGTGGGACAGGGCCTTCTGTGGATGAGCAGTTCTTC
clone size: few; V gene: TRBV19; D gene: NA; J gene: TRBJ2-7; CDR3 protein: CASSTGTYEQYF; CDR3 DNA: TGTGCCAGTAGTACAGGGACCTACGAGCAGTACTTC
clone size: NA; V gene: TRBV27; D gene: NA; J gene: TRBJ2-7; CDR3 protein: CASSSAGNYEQYF; CDR3 DNA: TGTGCCAGCAGTTCGGCGGGGAACTACGAGCAGTACTTC
clone size: NA; V gene: TRBV7-9; D gene: NA; J gene: TRBJ1-4; CDR3 protein: CASSLTDGQEKLFF; CDR3 DNA: TGTGCCAGCAGCTTAACCGACGGACAAGAAAAACTGTTTTTT
clone size: NA; V gene: TRBV2; D gene: NA; J gene: TRBJ2-7; CDR3 protein: CATSWGRYEQYF; CDR3 DNA: TGTGCCACCTCATGGGGCCGGTACGAGCAGTACTTC
clone size: NA; V gene: TRBV28; D gene: TRBD1; J gene: TRBJ1-1; CDR3 protein: CASSFGTGTEAFF; CDR3 DNA: TGTGCCAGCAGTTTCGGGACAGGGACTGAAGCTTTCTTT
clone size: NA; V gene: TRBV19; D gene: NA; J gene: TRBJ1-6; CDR3 protein: CASSQTQSSYNSPLHF; CDR3 DNA: TGTGCCAGTAGTCAGACACAGAGCTCCTATAATTCACCCCTCCACTTT
clone size: NA; V gene: TRBV5-1; D gene: TRBD2; J gene: TRBJ2-5; CDR3 protein: CASSWILGASGGEETQYF; CDR3 DNA: TGCGCCAGCAGCTGGATCCTAGGGGCTAGCGGGGGAGAAGAGACCCAGTACTTC
clone size: NA; V gene: TRBV6-5; D gene: NA; J gene: TRBJ1-2; CDR3 protein: CASSYSGPNYGYTF; CDR3 DNA: TGTGCCAGCAGTTACTCGGGCCCGAACTATGGCTACACCTTC
clone size: NA; V gene: TRBV5-4; D gene: TRBD1; J gene: TRBJ1-1; CDR3 protein: CASSSDRAEAFF; CDR3 DNA: TGTGCCAGCAGCAGCGACAGGGCTGAAGCTTTCTTT
clone size: NA; V gene: TRBV27; D gene: NA; J gene: TRBJ1-2; CDR3 protein: CASSDFLGLPAGYTF; CDR3 DNA: TGTGCCAGCAGTGACTTTCTAGGACTTCCAGCTGGCTACACCTTC
clone size: NA; V gene: TRBV28; D gene: TRBD1; J gene: TRBJ1-2; CDR3 protein: CASNPPGGSYGYTF; CDR3 DNA: TGTGCCAGCAATCCCCCAGGGGGGAGCTATGGCTACACCTTC
clone size: NA; V gene: TRBV25-1; D gene: TRBD1; J gene: TRBJ2-5; CDR3 protein: CASSASDRGLETQYF; CDR3 DNA: TGTGCCAGCAGTGCATCGGACAGGGGGTTGGAGACCCAGTACTTC
clone size: NA; V gene: TRBV19; D gene: NA; J gene: TRBJ1-3; CDR3 protein: CASSNGESGNTIYF; CDR3 DNA: TGTGCCAGTAGTAATGGGGAGAGCGGAAACACCATATATTTT
clone size: NA; V gene: TRBV27; D gene: NA; J gene: TRBJ1-1; CDR3 protein: CASSQPWDMNTEAFF; CDR3 DNA: TGTGCCAGCAGTCAGCCCTGGGACATGAACACTGAAGCTTTCTTT
clone size: NA; V gene: TRBV4-1; D gene: NA; J gene: TRBJ1-4; CDR3 protein: CASSQGDLNEKLFF; CDR3 DNA: TGCGCCAGCAGCCAAGGGGACCTCAATGAAAAACTGTTTTTT
clone size: once; V gene: TRBV2; D gene: NA; J gene: TRBJ1-2; CDR3 protein: CASPGGVYNGYTF; CDR3 DNA: TGTGCCTCCCCGGGCGGGGTGTATAATGGCTACACCTTC
clone size: NA; V gene: TRBV29-1; D gene: NA; J gene: TRBJ1-1; CDR3 protein: CSVEDFITWEGGLSMDTEAFF; CDR3 DNA: TGCAGCGTTGAAGATTTTATTACGTGGGAAGGCGGATTAAGTATGGACACTGAAGCTTTCTTT
clone size: NA; V gene: TRBV10-2; D gene: TRBD2; J gene: TRBJ2-7; CDR3 protein: CASLAGAFEQYF; CDR3 DNA: TGCGCCAGCTTAGCGGGGGCATTCGAGCAGTACTTC
clone size: once; V gene: TRBV21-1; D gene: NA; J gene: TRBJ2-1; CDR3 protein: CASSVPSGGAGEQFF; CDR3 DNA: TGTGCCAGCAGCGTACCTAGCGGGGGTGCCGGTGAGCAGTTCTTC
clone size: once; V gene: TRBV9; D gene: TRBD1; J gene: TRBJ1-1; CDR3 protein: CASSATDRVNTEAFF; CDR3 DNA: TGTGCCAGCAGCGCGACTGACAGGGTGAACACTGAAGCTTTCTTT
clone size: NA; V gene: TRBV21-1; D gene: NA; J gene: TRBJ2-1; CDR3 protein: CASSTQPGQPTYNEQFF; CDR3 DNA: TGTGCCAGCAGCACCCAGCCGGGACAGCCTACTTACAATGAGCAGTTCTTC
clone size: once; V gene: TRBV14; D gene: TRBD2; J gene: TRBJ2-3; CDR3 protein: CASSQDSASGGPTDTQYF; CDR3 DNA: TGTGCCAGCAGCCAAGATTCGGCGAGCGGGGGACCAACAGATACGCAGTATTTT
clone size: NA; V gene: TRBV11-2; D gene: TRBD1; J gene: TRBJ1-2; CDR3 protein: CASGIQGKGYTF; CDR3 DNA: TGTGCCAGCGGGATACAGGGGAAGGGCTACACCTTC
clone size: NA; V gene: TRBV27; D gene: TRBD1; J gene: TRBJ1-2; CDR3 protein: CASTEGAGNYGYTF; CDR3 DNA: TGTGCCAGCACCGAGGGGGCAGGGAACTATGGCTACACCTTC
clone size: NA; V gene: TRBV9; D gene: NA; J gene: TRBJ2-3; CDR3 protein: CASSVGDWRDTQYF; CDR3 DNA: TGTGCCAGCAGCGTAGGTGACTGGCGGGATACGCAGTATTTT